This record covers a single T cell receptor (beta chain). Its matching antigen is unknown. This sample was taken from a study of T cell responses to AZD1222 COVID-19 vaccine. Study-wide results and caveats: Donors skewed white British and female; clonal diversity was possibly underestimated. The repertoires were collected only after the peak T cell response.

Sequenced by immunoSEQ multiplex PCR; TCRdb stores in-frame clones only, minus some. The sample holds roughly 120,000 clones, approximately 85% seen once. V lost 4 bases and J lost 9, with 10 bases in between. This CDR3 is 13 amino acids long. The V gene's germline CDR1 is MNHEY and CDR2 SVGEGT. The sequence derives from an adult in good health. The chain carries TRBV6-2 or TRBV6-3 and TRBJ2-6; D remains unclear. The sequencing here drew on peripheral blood, taken on day 0 of AZD1222 vaccination. The chain's CDR3 is CASSFTLDNVLTF. As DNA, the CDR3 is TGTGCCAGCAGTTTTACATTGGACAACGTCCTGACTTTC.